Listed below are T cell receptor beta chains from one sample, sequenced in a study of cytomegalovirus exposure and HLA in healthy donors. The table came from immunoSEQ multiplex PCR; TCRdb's copy has only in-frame clones and leaves some out. The sample table includes around 70,000 clones. What was sequenced was PBMCs. These receptors were taken from a man aged 35-49 years in good health and CMV-seronegative. Each CDR3 is given without its conserved first and last residue.

V gene | CDR3 length | CDR3 protein
TRBV28 | 14 | ASSPTGKHRTDTQY
TRBV4-1 | 6 | RKPPGF
TRBV6-1 | 12 | ASSPTGSNQPQH
TRBV11-2 | 14 | ASSPMTGLGNTEAF
TRBV9 | 10 | ASSGTDEKLF
TRBV29-1 | 13 | SVEGQGNSIGTQY
TRBV7-9 | 13 | ASSRDRTMNTEAF
TRBV19 | 12 | ASRETGAGNTIY
TRBV2 | 11 | ASSGQGENIQY
TRBV19 | 12 | ASSTRTGVQPQH
TRBV7-2 | 14 | ASSLNGAGVANEQF
TRBV11-2 | 11 | ASSLGTGDGYT
TRBV30 | 12 | AWSVRTGQDPQH
TRBV7-2 | 14 | ASSLGQPGTWETQY
TRBV18 | 13 | ASSPGVGGPYEQY
TRBV28 | 11 | ASSFIRRGAMY
TRBV7-9 | 11 | ASSPGNPHEQY
TRBV30 | 14 | AWSDPPDSYTGELF
TRBV28 | 12 | ASSSPGSGPEAF
TRBV7-9 | 14 | ASSSGLAGVRETQY
TRBV11-2 | 12 | ASSWGQGSYEQY
TRBV7-2 | 13 | ASSSSQGFGNTIY
TRBV19 | 15 | ASSILWGQWMNTEAF
TRBV9 | 13 | ASSVVAGTTDTQY
TRBV19 | 12 | ASSLLGVSYEQY
TRBV7-9 | 15 | ASGRGGSGPWFETQY
TRBV18 | 15 | ASSPKVAGGAATEAF
TRBV6-4 | 14 | ASSWSARMGDYEQY
TRBV30 | 14 | AWSYRDRGRPYGYT
TRBV7-2 | 12 | ASSPILGGNEQF
TRBV11-1 | 11 | ASSLEEHGELF
TRBV7-2 | 16 | ASSLVLGLAKDTDTQY
TRBV19 | 12 | ASSMAGRNQPQH
TRBV9 | 14 | ASSPSGTVSYNEQF
TRBV29-1 | 11 | SAAGTGQETQY
TRBV5-6 | 11 | ASSLAGPGELF
TRBV12-5 | 12 | ASGLGSSNEKLF
TRBV6-1 | 14 | ASSGQWTGPSSPLH
TRBV18 | 13 | ASSPPGTGVNTIY
TRBV6-1 | 17 | ASSGQGARASGGLYVLY
TRBV27 | 12 | ASSHGTNYNEQF
TRBV7-9 | 13 | ASSRGLAATGELF
TRBV30 | 11 | AWSSLAGAEQY
TRBV29-1 | 13 | SALEAFANTGELF
TRBV29-1 | 9 | SVGLGNTIY
TRBV28 | 9 | ASIGVDGYT